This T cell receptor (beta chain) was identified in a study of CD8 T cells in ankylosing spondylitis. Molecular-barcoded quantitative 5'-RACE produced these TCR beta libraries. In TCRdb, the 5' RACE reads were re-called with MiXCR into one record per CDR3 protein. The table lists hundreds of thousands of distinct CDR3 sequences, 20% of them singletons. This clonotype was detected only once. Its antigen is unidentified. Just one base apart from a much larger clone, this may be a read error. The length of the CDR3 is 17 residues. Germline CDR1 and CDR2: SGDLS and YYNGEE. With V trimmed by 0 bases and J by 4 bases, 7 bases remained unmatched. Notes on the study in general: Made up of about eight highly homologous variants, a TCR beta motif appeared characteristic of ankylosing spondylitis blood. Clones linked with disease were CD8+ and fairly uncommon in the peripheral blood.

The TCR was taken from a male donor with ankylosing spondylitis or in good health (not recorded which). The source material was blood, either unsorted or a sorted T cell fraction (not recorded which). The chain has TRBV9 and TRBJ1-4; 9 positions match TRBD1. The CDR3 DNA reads TGTGCCAGCAGCGTAGACCAAACAGGGGGCAGTAATGAAAAACTGTTTTTT. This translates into CASSVDQTGGSNEKLFF.